The 16 T cell receptor beta chains below come from one sample, sequenced in a study of T-cell memory formation after mild COVID-19. One entry per CDR3 protein results from TCRdb running MiXCR on the 5' RACE reads. The table records about 340,000 distinct CDR3 sequences, roughly 19% of them present only once. The sequenced sample consisted of PBMCs or a T cell subset sorted from them (not recorded which). The receptors shown here come from a man in his late teens or twenties who had mild COVID-19 (a few samples of this study predate the infection). Cell type and time point are not known.

This clonotype was picked up a small number of times. This chain uses TRBV7-2 with TRBJ1-5, with TRBD1 matching over 7 bases. This CDR3 is built from 15 residues. Germline V lookup: CDR1 SGHTA, CDR2 FQGNSA. With V trimmed by 0 bases and J by 6 bases, 5 bases remained unmatched. CDR3 sequence (DNA): TGTGCCAGCAGCTTAGCGGCAGGGGGTACTCAGCCCCAGCATTTT. Protein sequence: CASSLAAGGTQPQHF.

V usage is TRBV7-8 and J usage is TRBJ2-7; a possible D gene is TRBD1 (6 bases). The V gene's germline CDR1 is SGHVS and CDR2 FQNEAQ. The CDR3 has 15 amino acids. The V end lost 5 bases, the J end lost 2 bases, and 16 bases lay between the germline ends. CDR3 loop: CASSEKRQEPYEQYV. As DNA, the CDR3 is TGTGCCAGCAGCGAAAAGCGACAGGAACCCTACGAGCAGTACGTC.

This clonotype was seen a handful of times. The chain recombines TRBV3-1 with TRBJ2-7, with D uncertain. This CDR3 has 14 residues. With 4 bases removed from V and 2 bases from J, the gap between germline ends came to 12 bases. The germline gives CDR1 LGHDT, CDR2 YNNKEL (reference sequence). The CDR3: CASSPGMAPYEQYF. The CDR3 coding sequence is TGTGCCAGCAGCCCTGGAATGGCCCCCTACGAGCAGTACTTC.

The V and J genes are TRBV29-1 and TRBJ2-1; the match to TRBD2 covers 13 bases. With 5 bases clipped from V and 0 bases from J, the junction kept 4 bases outside the gene matches. The length of the CDR3 is 16 residues. In germline, CDR1 is SQVTM, CDR2 ANQGSEA. CDR3 residues: CSVTGLAGYSYNEQFF. The CDR3 DNA follows: TGCAGCGTTACGGGACTAGCGGGGTACTCCTACAATGAGCAGTTCTTC.

J is TRBJ1-2 and V is TRBV7-2, with TRBD1 as a possible D gene (5 bases). The CDR3 spans 13 residues. Germline CDR1 and CDR2: SGHTA and FQGNSA. V shed 3 bases and J shed 2 bases, with 7 bases lying between them. In DNA form, the CDR3 reads TGTGCCAGCAGCTTCAACAGGAACTATGGCTACACCTTC. Protein product: CASSFNRNYGYTF.

The genes are TRBV18 and TRBJ2-5; 14 bases map to TRBD2. The CDR3 totals 18 residues. Germline V gene lookup returns CDR1 KGHSH and CDR2 LQKENI. J was trimmed by 0 bases and V by 3 bases; bases with no gene match: 6. In nucleotides, the CDR3 is TGTGCCAGCTCACCCGGGACTAGCGGGGGCCAATACCAAGAGACCCAGTACTTC. The encoded protein is CASSPGTSGGQYQETQYF.

The gene calls are TRBV4-3 and TRBJ2-1; tentative D call: TRBD2 (5 bases). The CDR3 length is 17 residues. CDR1 is LGHNA and CDR2 is YSLEER in the germline V gene. V lost 0 bases and J lost 0, with 12 bases in between. DNA of the CDR3: TGCGCCAGCAGCCAAGACCTCCAGACTAACTCCTACAATGAGCAGTTCTTC. Protein product: CASSQDLQTNSYNEQFF.

The chain has TRBV5-1 and TRBJ2-5, with D unresolved. Germline-derived CDR1 and CDR2 are SGHRS and YFSETQ. The CDR3 runs 13 residues. Trimming stripped 0 bases from V and 5 bases from J, with 8 bases between. The DNA for the CDR3 is TGCGCCAGCAGCTTGGCCCTGTTGGAGACCCAGTACTTC. Translated: CASSLALLETQYF.

This clonotype turned up a few times. The chain is built from TRBV2 and TRBJ2-7, with D unresolved. V dropped 4 bases and J dropped 2 bases, with 12 bases sitting between them. The germline V gene has CDR1 SNHLY and CDR2 FYNNEI. The CDR3 has 14 residues. As DNA, the CDR3 is TGTGCCAGCAGTGCTGGGATCACCACCTACGAGCAGTACTTC. It yields the protein CASSAGITTYEQYF.

The V gene is TRBV6-1, the J gene TRBJ1-2; 7 nucleotides align to TRBD1. V lost 6 bases, J lost 7 bases, and 11 bases stayed unmatched. Germline values: CDR1 MNHNS, CDR2 SASEGT. The CDR3 loop spans 14 amino acids. This CDR3 reads CASSLEGALGGYTF. CDR3 nucleotides: TGTGCCAGCAGCTTGGAGGGGGCCCTGGGTGGCTACACCTTC.

This clonotype was picked up a small number of times. V gene TRBV9 combines with J gene TRBJ1-6, with D perhaps TRBD1 (6 bases). The CDR3 covers 13 residues. Germline V gene data show CDR1 as SGDLS and CDR2 as YYNGEE. V was pared by 4 bases and J by 10 bases, with 12 bases between. The CDR3, as DNA: TGTGCCAGCAGCTTGCACAGGGACTCACCCCTCCACTTT. Its protein is CASSLHRDSPLHF.

This clonotype has more than one count but fewer than ten. The gene calls are TRBV5-1 and TRBJ1-1, with D possibly matching TRBD1 (5 bases). The V end lost 0 bases, the J end lost 0 bases, and 9 bases lay between the germline ends. CDR1 and CDR2 (germline): SGHRS, YFSETQ. CDR3 length: 15 residues. Here the CDR3 DNA reads TGCGCCAGCAGCTTGGGGGTGACAGTGAACACTGAAGCTTTCTTT. Translating it yields CASSLGVTVNTEAFF.

This clonotype turned up a few times. The CDR3 is CASSYWGGKGGYTF. The CDR3 DNA reads TGTGCCAGCAGTTACTGGGGAGGAAAGGGCGGCTACACCTTC. This sequence joins TRBV6-5 and TRBJ1-2; D not certain. Looked up from germline, CDR1 is MNHEY and CDR2 is SVGAGI. The V and J ends lost 1 base and 8 bases respectively, with 14 bases between them. This CDR3 spans 14 amino acids.

The V call is TRBV20-1, the J call TRBJ2-3; 13 bases are shared with TRBD2. CDR3 length: 16 residues. V lost 4 bases, J lost 2 bases, and 6 bases stayed unmatched. In germline, CDR1 is DFQATT, CDR2 SNEGSKA (reference sequence). The CDR3 protein is CSATPGLAGFTDTQYF. The CDR3 DNA is TGCAGTGCTACCCCGGGACTAGCGGGGTTCACAGATACGCAGTATTTT.

This clonotype was seen a few times. The CDR3 DNA reads TGTGCCAGCAGATTTACAGGCCCCGGCTATGGCTACACCTTC. This gives the protein CASRFTGPGYGYTF. The rearrangement joins TRBV6-1 to TRBJ1-2, with a possible D match to TRBD1 (5 bases). The V and J ends lost 6 bases and 4 bases respectively, with 15 bases between them. Germline assignment: CDR1 MNHNS and CDR2 SASEGT. The CDR3 is 14 residues long.

Ten or more counts support this clonotype. The chain joins TRBV4-3 to TRBJ1-2, with TRBD1 identical over 9 bases. This CDR3 has 16 amino acids. Germline V gene lookup returns CDR1 LGHNA and CDR2 YSLEER. V shed 0 bases and J 5 bases; nucleotides not matched to a gene: 7. The CDR3 region has the DNA TGCGCCAGCAGCCAAGACCCGGGACAGGGAATTTATGGCTACACCTTC. This codes for CASSQDPGQGIYGYTF.